This T cell receptor beta chain comes out of a study of cytomegalovirus exposure and HLA in healthy donors. Study observations and caveats: The study listed some 160 cytomegalovirus-associated TCR beta chains.

This CDR3 comprises 15 residues. Trimming left V 6 bases short and J 9 bases short, with 18 bases between. Germline CDR1 MGHDK, CDR2 SYGVNS. This clone was recorded at least ten times. Its target is unknown. The protocol was immunoSEQ multiplex PCR, while the TCRdb copy is restricted to in-frame clones and leaves out a portion. The sample carries roughly 170,000 clones, 80% to 85% recorded once. This chain uses TRBV25-1 with TRBJ1-6, with unresolved D. The sequenced material came from PBMCs. The sequence was collected from a woman between 18 and 30 years old in good health and CMV-seropositive. CDR3 coding DNA: TGTGCCAGCAGACCCTCGGAGGGTGGAGGTTCACCCCTCCACTTT. This translates into CASRPSEGGGSPLHF.